This T cell receptor (beta chain) was captured by sequencing in a study of Ad26.COV2.S vaccination and SARS-CoV-2 variants. Clones were sequenced by immunoSEQ multiplex PCR, and TCRdb holds only the in-frame ones, with some missing. The table includes approximately 500,000 clones, 70% to 90% detected once. Study outcomes and limitations: Substantial breadth in spike-specific CD8+ and CD4+ T cell responses was reportedly seen after vaccination.

Sample treatment: around 19 received Ad26.COV2.S at low or high dose, single or two shots; roughly five received placebo; per-sample allocation not given. Vaccine and placebo recipients were sampled on day 63 after the first injection. As concerns this clone: Its antigen remains unidentified.

The sequencing used peripheral blood, collected in a trial of Ad26.COV2.S vaccine versus placebo. The sequence came from a person aged 18-65 years who received the Ad26.COV2.S COVID-19 vaccine or a placebo.

CDR3 DNA sequence: TGTGCCAGCAGCGCCTGGATTGGGGGCACAGATACGCAGTATTTT. Amino acid sequence: CASSAWIGGTDTQYF. V gene TRBV7-7 combines with J gene TRBJ2-3; D ambiguous. Germline CDR1 is SSHAT and CDR2 is FNYEAQ (reference sequence). Deletions cut 5 bases from V and 1 base from J, with 13 bases between. This CDR3 spans 15 amino acids. The full variable domain, rest sourced from reference TRBV7-7 and TRBJ2-3, is GAGVSQSPRYKVTKRGQDVTLRCDPISSHATLYWYQQALGQGPEFLTYFNYEAQPDKSGLPSDRFSAERPEGSISTLTIQRTEQRDSAMYRCASSAWIGGTDTQYFGPGTRLTVL.